This T cell receptor beta chain was captured in a study of T cells in Graves' hyperthyroidism and ophthalmopathy. About the research overall: The blood sample was taken at first diagnosis, before treatment began.

Study-wide results and caveats: Most expanded thyroid clonotypes above 0.001 recurred in blood.

This CDR3 comprises 14 residues. V was pared by 2 bases and J by 1 base, with 10 bases between. The germline V gene has CDR1 DFQATT and CDR2 SNEGSKA (reference sequence). With respect to this clonotype: Its antigen remains unknown.

Template material for amplifying TCR beta CDR3 regions consisted of RNA transcripts. Using the HTBI primer set, a first-round RT-PCR was run on the TCR CDR3. MiXCR was run by TCRdb on the multiplex PCR reads, yielding one entry per CDR3 protein. This sample has fewer than 700,000 distinct CDR3 sequences, with over 15% found just once. The sequence was obtained from a woman between 18 and 29 years old with Graves' ophthalmopathy. Sequenced: blood. This chain links TRBV20-1 with TRBJ2-3; D is ambiguous. CDR3 coding DNA: TGCAGTGCTAGAAAGGTAACTGGCACAGATACGCAGTATTTT. Protein sequence: CSARKVTGTDTQYF.